Listed below are T cell receptor beta chains from one sample, sequenced in a study of blood T cell repertoires in COVID-19. Sequencing used immunoSEQ multiplex PCR; TCRdb keeps in-frame clones, though not all of them. The profile shows under 130,000 clones, around 90% of them singletons. Sequencing was performed on peripheral blood. Receptors originate from a woman of 80 years or more in a cohort sampled during active COVID-19. Both conserved end residues are part of each CDR3. The D gene is left open where the match is weak. Clone size is stated in some rows and not others, as once, few, many or a class when expanded.

>NA|NA|TRBJ1-6|TRBV12-3/TRBV12-4
CASSGGEGSPLHF
TGTGCCAGCAGCGGCGGGGAGGGTTCACCCCTCCACTTT
>TRBD2|NA|TRBJ2-1|TRBV18
CASSPPGGNNEQFF
TGTGCCAGCTCACCACCGGGGGGGAACAATGAGCAGTTCTTC
>TRBD2|NA|TRBJ2-7|TRBV27
CASSLRAGVYEQYF
TGTGCCAGCAGTTTAAGAGCGGGAGTCTACGAGCAGTACTTC
>NA|NA|TRBJ2-3|TRBV18
CASSRKTTWIDTQYF
TGTGCCAGCTCACGAAAGACTACCTGGATAGATACGCAGTATTTT
>TRBD1|NA|TRBJ2-2|TRBV9
CASSVGSDRANTGELFF
TGTGCCAGCAGCGTAGGTTCCGACAGGGCGAACACCGGGGAGCTGTTTTTT
>TRBD2|NA|TRBJ2-1|TRBV29-1
CSVDLGLAEHNEQFF
TGCAGCGTTGACTTGGGACTAGCGGAGCACAATGAGCAGTTCTTC
>TRBD1|few|TRBJ2-7|TRBV9
CASSVDAGQGSYEQYF
TGTGCCAGCAGCGTAGACGCTGGACAGGGGTCCTACGAGCAGTACTTC
>NA|NA|TRBJ2-1|TRBV10-3
CAISADSAQTREQFF
TGTGCCATCAGTGCGGACAGTGCGCAAACCCGTGAGCAGTTCTTC
>NA|NA|TRBJ2-2|TRBV6-5
CASTLRVLGPGELFF
TGTGCCAGCACGCTCAGGGTGTTGGGCCCCGGGGAGCTGTTTTTT
>NA|NA|TRBJ1-1|TRBV6-5
CASLPFGGLITEAFF
TGTGCCAGCCTTCCGTTCGGGGGGTTGATTACTGAAGCTTTCTTT
>TRBD2|NA|TRBJ2-7|TRBV18
CASSPPGREGYEQYF
TGTGCCAGCTCCCCACCGGGGCGGGAGGGGTACGAGCAGTACTTC
>NA|NA|TRBJ2-3|TRBV2
CAGGQSTSTDTQYF
TGTGCCGGAGGACAGTCGACTAGCACAGATACGCAGTATTTT
>NA|NA|TRBJ1-5|TRBV9
CASSGAQDTPQHF
TGTGCCAGCAGCGGGGCCCAGGATACGCCCCAGCATTTT
>NA|NA|TRBJ2-7|TRBV6-1
CASSEKGAYEQYF
TGTGCCAGCAGTGAGAAGGGGGCCTACGAGCAGTACTTC
>TRBD2|NA|TRBJ2-7|TRBV27
CASSLYRPGLARPRTYEQYF
TGTGCCAGCAGTTTGTACCGCCCGGGACTAGCGAGACCGAGGACCTACGAGCAGTACTTC
>NA|few|TRBJ2-5|TRBV19
CASRGGQGKTQYF
TGTGCCAGCCGGGGGGGACAGGGAAAGACCCAGTACTTC